The 25 T cell receptor beta chains presented below share a single source sample, sequenced in a study of blood T cell repertoires in COVID-19. The method was immunoSEQ multiplex PCR; TCRdb's version includes in-frame clones alone and lacks a portion of them. The sample holds 170,000 or so clones, around four fifths seen once. The sequenced sample was peripheral blood. The receptors derive from a man aged 70 or older with active or convalescent COVID-19.

The rearrangement uses TRBV4-2 and TRBJ2-3; 7 bases fit TRBD2. CDR1 and CDR2 from the germline V gene are LGHNA and YNFKEQ. The length of the CDR3 is 18 residues. V dropped 0 bases and J dropped 0; count of bases not matched to a gene: 9. CDR3 nucleotides: TGTGCCAGCAGCCAAGATTTGATACTAGCGTTTAGCACAGATACGCAGTATTTT. Protein: CASSQDLILAFSTDTQYF.

The chain carries TRBV6-5 and TRBJ2-7, with D maybe TRBD2 (5 bases). CDR1 MNHEY and CDR2 SVGAGI come from the germline V gene. Between the trimmed V and J ends, which lost 0 bases and 9 bases, there was a span of 18 bases. The CDR3 totals 15 residues. CDR3 sequence reads: CASSYSIASQGGQYF. The CDR3, as DNA: TGTGCCAGCAGTTACTCGATAGCGAGTCAAGGCGGGCAGTACTTC.

About this clone itself: In the same sample, other DNA sequences code for this CDR3. The J gene is TRBJ1-1, the V gene TRBV2; 9 nucleotides align to TRBD1. The V gene's germline CDR1 is SNHLY and CDR2 FYNNEI. The CDR3 sequence is 13 residues long. Trimming at V came to 4 bases and at J to 8 bases, leaving 5 bases not matched to a gene. CDR3 loop: CASSGDRETEAFF. The CDR3, as DNA: TGTGCCAGCAGTGGGGACAGGGAAACAGAAGCTTTCTTT.

The chain links TRBV5-6 to TRBJ1-6; 7 bases align to TRBD1. This CDR3 is built from 16 residues. From germline, CDR1 is SGHDT and CDR2 YYEEEE. The ends lost 0 bases at V and 5 bases at J; junction bases unmatched: 5. This CDR3 is CASSLGQGNHNSPLHF. The CDR3 coding sequence is TGTGCCAGCAGCTTGGGACAGGGAAACCATAATTCACCCCTCCACTTT. Supplemented by reference TRBV5-6 and TRBJ1-6, the full variable domain reads DAGVTQSPTHLIKTRGQQVTLRCSPKSGHDTVSWYQQALGQGPQFIFQYYEEEERQRGNFPDRFSGHQFPNYSSELNVNALLLGDSALYLCASSLGQGNHNSPLHFGNGTRLTVT.

The V and J genes are TRBV3-1 (or the pseudogene TRBV3-2) and TRBJ2-7; D is possibly TRBD2 (5 bases). Germline V gene lookup returns CDR1 LGHDT and CDR2 YNNKEL (reference sequence). V lost 5 bases and J lost 3, with 20 bases in between. The CDR3 is 16 amino acids. The CDR3 region is CASSGTERAVLYEQYF. Here the CDR3 DNA reads TGTGCCAGCAGCGGTACCGAGAGGGCGGTTCTCTACGAGCAGTACTTC.

J is TRBJ1-2 and V is TRBV6-1; D possibly corresponds to TRBD1 (5 bases). The CDR3 runs 18 residues. CDR1 and CDR2 (germline): MNHNS, SASEGT. Trimming removed 4 bases from V and 5 bases from J, with 26 bases in between. The CDR3 loop is CASSGAVGRERSKYGYTF. CDR3 nucleotide sequence: TGTGCCAGCAGTGGGGCGGTCGGCAGGGAACGGTCGAAGTATGGCTACACCTTC.

The gene calls are TRBV5-1 and TRBJ2-2, with 10 bases aligning to TRBD2. V gave up 5 bases and J gave up 3 bases; unmatched junction bases: 7. The germline V gene encodes CDR1 SGHRS and CDR2 YFSETQ. The CDR3 runs 16 residues. The CDR3 reads CASSSGTSEDTGELFF. The CDR3, as DNA: TGCGCCAGCAGTTCCGGGACTAGCGAGGACACCGGGGAGCTGTTTTTT.

The rearrangement links TRBV5-8 to TRBJ1-2; 10 bases are shared with TRBD1. This CDR3 spans 16 amino acids. Germline V gene data show CDR1 as SGHTS and CDR2 as YDEGEE. V shed 4 bases, J shed 4 bases, and the junction held 10 bases outside the gene matches. CDR3 residues: CASSPRDRGSGYGYTF. The CDR3, as DNA: TGTGCCAGCAGCCCCCGGGACAGGGGAAGCGGCTATGGCTACACCTTC.

The V call is TRBV6-2 or TRBV6-3, the J call TRBJ2-7; 13 positions match TRBD2. CDR3 length: 16 amino acids. Germline CDR1 and CDR2: MNHEY and SVGEGT. V shed 0 bases and J 4 bases; nucleotides not matched to a gene: 3. CDR3: CASSYSGTSGAYEQYF. For the CDR3, the DNA is TGTGCCAGCAGTTACTCGGGGACTAGCGGGGCATACGAGCAGTACTTC.

The genes are TRBV6-6 and TRBJ2-7; 9 nucleotides match TRBD2. The trim removed 5 bases at V and 0 bases at J, leaving 14 bases unmatched. The CDR3 has 18 residues. CDR1 MNHNY and CDR2 SVGAGI come from the germline V gene (reference sequence). CDR3 sequence: CASSPRGGAGGISYEQYF. DNA of the CDR3: TGTGCCAGCAGTCCGCGGGGCGGGGCGGGAGGGATCTCCTACGAGCAGTACTTC.

The rearrangement uses TRBV30 and TRBJ1-2, with 10 bases fitting TRBD1. CDR1 and CDR2 (germline): GTSNPN, SVGIG (reference sequence). CDR3 size: 14 residues. Trimming removed 1 base from V and 7 bases from J; junction bases left unmatched: 6. The CDR3 loop reads CAWSGRDRGSGYTF. The CDR3 DNA reads as TGTGCCTGGAGTGGGAGGGACAGGGGATCTGGCTACACCTTC. The full variable domain, with the rest looked up from reference TRBV30 and TRBJ1-2, is SQTIHQWPATLVQPVGSPLSLECTVEGTSNPNLYWYRQAAGRGLQLLFYSVGIGQISSEVPQNLSASRPQDRQFILSSKKLLLSDSGFYLCAWSGRDRGSGYTFGSGTRLTVV.

This clone occurred a few times. The rearrangement joins TRBV4-1 to TRBJ2-2, with D unclear. Germline CDR1 MGHRA, CDR2 YSYEKL. V was trimmed by 1 base and J by 2 bases, leaving 14 bases between them. This CDR3 has 17 residues. The CDR3 spells CASSQGPAYSNTGELFF. CDR3 DNA: TGCGCCAGCAGCCAAGGGCCTGCCTACAGCAACACCGGGGAGCTGTTTTTT.

The chain carries TRBV5-6 and TRBJ2-2, with 8 nucleotides matching TRBD1. V gave up 3 bases and J gave up 4 bases; unmatched junction bases: 2. CDR1 SGHDT and CDR2 YYEEEE come from the germline V gene. The CDR3 is 14 residues long. The CDR3 DNA is TGTGCCAGCAGCTGGACAGGGCGCACCGGGGAGCTGTTTTTT. This translates into CASSWTGRTGELFF.

The V call is TRBV30, the J call TRBJ1-5, with 7 bases lining up with TRBD1. The junction had 9 bases not matched to a gene; V was cut back by 5 bases and J by 2 bases. Germline V gene lookup returns CDR1 GTSNPN and CDR2 SVGIG (reference sequence). The CDR3 totals 15 residues. This CDR3 is CAWGGGTAGNQPQHF. The DNA of the CDR3 is TGTGCCTGGGGAGGAGGGACAGCGGGCAATCAGCCCCAGCATTTT.

The chain carries TRBV5-1 and TRBJ1-1, with a tentative D call TRBD1 (5 bases). CDR1 and CDR2 from the germline V gene are SGHRS and YFSETQ. The CDR3 is 14 amino acids. Trimming pared 0 bases from V and 5 bases from J, leaving 11 bases between. The CDR3 nucleotides read TGCGCCAGCAGCTTGGCCGGGGGGAGGACTGAAGCTTTCTTT. As protein: CASSLAGGRTEAFF.

This clone has only a few counts. The chain uses TRBV10-1 and TRBJ2-1, with 7 positions matching TRBD1. Per the germline V gene, CDR1 is WNHNN and CDR2 is SYGVQD (reference sequence). V was pared by 2 bases and J by 0 bases, with 10 bases of the junction left unmatched. The length of the CDR3 is 18 residues. CDR3 region: CASSETGVSLVSYNEQFF. The DNA for the CDR3 is TGCGCCAGCAGTGAGACAGGGGTCTCCCTCGTCTCCTACAATGAGCAGTTCTTC.

The rearrangement uses TRBV10-3 and TRBJ1-2; 9 bases line up with TRBD1. V lost 4 bases to trimming and J lost 6 bases; unmatched junction nucleotides: 6. Germline V gene lookup returns CDR1 ENHRY and CDR2 SYGVKD. The CDR3 sequence is 14 residues long. In DNA form, the CDR3 reads TGTGCCATCAGTGGGACAGGGGATCGCAATGGCTACACCTTC. Protein product: CAISGTGDRNGYTF.

The chain employs TRBV9 and TRBJ2-6; D perhaps matches TRBD1 (6 bases). The V end lost 1 base, the J end lost 2 bases, and 10 bases lay between the germline ends. Germline V CDR1 and CDR2: SGDLS, YYNGEE. The CDR3 totals 16 residues. CDR3 loop: CASSVQGSAGANVLTF. CDR3 nucleotide sequence: TGTGCCAGCAGCGTACAGGGGTCGGCTGGGGCCAACGTCCTGACTTTC.

This chain joins TRBV18 and TRBJ2-1; D possibly corresponds to TRBD1 (5 bases). The V gene lost 0 bases and the J gene lost 7 bases, with 7 bases spanning the gap. This CDR3 region has 13 residues. Germline assignment: CDR1 KGHSH and CDR2 LQKENI. The CDR3 DNA is TGTGCCAGCTCACCACCGTCAGGGAATGAGCAGTTCTTC. The encoded protein is CASSPPSGNEQFF. The complete variable domain, with remaining parts taken from reference TRBV18 and TRBJ2-1, reads NAGVMQNPRHLVRRRGQEARLRCSPMKGHSHVYWYRQLPEEGLKFMVYLQKENIIDESGMPKERFSAEFPKEGPSILRIQQVVRGDSAAYFCASSPPSGNEQFFGPGTRLTVL.

This chain uses TRBV30 with TRBJ1-1; D remains ambiguous. V lost 3 bases and J lost 3, with 14 bases in between. The germline gives CDR1 GTSNPN, CDR2 SVGIG (reference sequence). The CDR3 has 14 residues. The CDR3 coding sequence is TGTGCCTGGAGCCGGTCCTTCCAGGACACTGAAGCTTTCTTT. It yields the protein CAWSRSFQDTEAFF. The variable domain in full, with the rest retrieved from reference TRBV30 and TRBJ1-1, is SQTIHQWPATLVQPVGSPLSLECTVEGTSNPNLYWYRQAAGRGLQLLFYSVGIGQISSEVPQNLSASRPQDRQFILSSKKLLLSDSGFYLCAWSRSFQDTEAFFGQGTRLTVV.

The gene calls are TRBV10-3 and TRBJ1-1, with TRBD1 matching 7 bases. CDR1 is ENHRY and CDR2 is SYGVKD in the germline V gene. Trimming cost V 3 bases and J 4 bases; bases outside gene matches: 8. This CDR3 is built from 15 residues. The CDR3 DNA reads as TGTGCCATCAGTGACTCGAACAGGGGAGGCACTGAAGCTTTCTTT. Protein: CAISDSNRGGTEAFF.

The chain uses TRBV23-1 and TRBJ1-5; D uncertain. TRBV23-1 is an open reading frame whose function is uncertain. V lost 4 bases and J 5 bases, leaving 12 bases between the germline ends. The CDR3 has 14 residues. CDR3 sequence (DNA): TGCGCCAGCAGTCGACTCGTTCCAGATCAGCCCCAGCATTTT. This encodes CASSRLVPDQPQHF.

The CDR3 spells CASSGPRNTEAFF. CDR3 bases: TGTGCCAGCAGTGGTCCGAGGAACACTGAAGCTTTCTTT. The rearrangement links TRBV2 to TRBJ1-1, with D uncertain. The CDR3 sequence is 13 residues long. V was cut by 4 bases and J by 1 base, with 7 bases left in between. Germline loops: CDR1 SNHLY, CDR2 FYNNEI.

V usage is TRBV4-1 and J usage is TRBJ2-3; D perhaps matches TRBD2 (6 bases). The CDR3 consists of 17 residues. V lost 2 bases and J 6 bases, leaving 21 bases between the germline ends. Germline CDR1 MGHRA, CDR2 YSYEKL. The CDR3 DNA is TGCGCCAGCAGCCAATCCGGGACTCCGGATCTCAAGGATACGCAGTATTTT. It encodes CASSQSGTPDLKDTQYF.

This clone occurred once. The chain links TRBV5-4 to TRBJ1-2, with 9 positions matching TRBD1. The CDR3 sequence is 14 residues long. V lost 0 bases to trimming and J lost 8 bases; unmatched junction nucleotides: 5. Germline CDR1 and CDR2: SGHNT and YYREEE (reference sequence). The CDR3 is CASSLAQGAGGYTF. The CDR3 nucleotides read TGTGCCAGCAGCTTGGCACAGGGGGCAGGCGGCTACACCTTC. The full variable domain, completed using reference TRBV5-4 and TRBJ1-2, is ETGVTQSPTHLIKTRGQQVTLRCSSQSGHNTVSWYQQALGQGPQFIFQYYREEENGRGNFPPRFSGLQFPNYSSELNVNALELDDSALYLCASSLAQGAGGYTFGSGTRLTVV.